This T cell receptor beta chain is from a study of cytomegalovirus exposure and HLA in healthy donors. The study, taken as a whole, reports: Further analysis was carried out later, and it showed several of the most significant clusters appearing linked to common viral pathogens.

The PCR made use of 60 Vbeta and 13 Jbeta primers. TCRdb's table, derived via immunoSEQ multiplex PCR, lists solely in-frame clones and lacks some. The sample consists of tens of thousands of clones, approximately 74% of them appearing once. The germline CDR1 and CDR2 sequences are SQVTM and ANQGSEA. CDR3 length equals 12 residues. V lost 4 bases and J 1 base, leaving 7 bases between the germline ends. This clone has only a few counts. Antigen: not known. When sampled, the donors appeared nominally healthy, though they likely had unrecorded immune exposures. The sequenced material came from PBMCs. The V gene is TRBV29-1, the J gene TRBJ1-1; D ambiguous. The TCR comes from a woman aged 25 to 45 in good health and CMV-seropositive. The CDR3: CSVVGWNTEAFF. DNA of the CDR3: TGCAGCGTTGTGGGCTGGAACACTGAAGCTTTCTTT.